The 30 T cell receptor beta chains given below trace back to one sample, sequenced in a study of T-cell reconstitution after alpha-beta-depleted transplantation in children. Unique molecular identifiers featured in how the TCRbeta library was prepared. TCRdb re-called the PCR reads with MiXCR, one entry per CDR3 protein. The table has approximately 130,000 distinct CDR3 sequences, 9.7% seen once; the top ten hold less than 25%. Specimen: PBMCs, mostly from graft donor cells, collected 180 days after TCRalphabeta/CD19-depleted stem cell transplant. The receptors derive from a girl under three years old who had a stem cell transplant for combined immunodeficiency, so the T cells may come from the graft donor.

As for this clonotype: The DNA is omitted, as the CDR3 cannot be located on it reliably, and the CDR3 follows TCRdb's listing. V and J are TRBV12-3 or TRBV12-4 and TRBJ2-7; whether TRBD1, the table's D call, matches the DNA was not checked. 14 amino acids form the CDR3, both terminal residues included. The CDR3 spells CASSSSTARYEQYF.

This chain joins TRBV20-1 and TRBJ2-5, with D perhaps TRBD1 (5 bases). Trimming pared 2 bases from V and 2 bases from J, leaving 9 bases between. Germline lookup yields CDR1 DFQATT and CDR2 SNEGSKA (reference sequence). The CDR3 loop spans 13 amino acids. The CDR3 reads CSARMAGQETQYF. The CDR3 nucleotides are TGCAGTGCTAGAATGGCAGGGCAAGAGACCCAGTACTTC.

By proportion, this clonotype is large. The chain is built from TRBV9 and TRBJ1-5; the D gene is possibly TRBD1 (5 bases). Looked up from germline, CDR1 is SGDLS and CDR2 is YYNGEE. Trimming took off 3 bases at V and 2 bases at J, with 9 bases between the two ends. The length of the CDR3 is 14 residues. CDR3 nucleotide sequence: TGTGCCAGCAGCGGGGGCCAGGGCAATCAGCCCCAGCATTTT. Amino acid sequence: CASSGGQGNQPQHF. The full variable domain, rest sourced from reference TRBV9 and TRBJ1-5, is DSGVTQTPKHLITATGQRVTLRCSPRSGDLSVYWYQQSLDQGLQFLIQYYNGEERAKGNILERFSAQQFPDLHSELNLSSLELGDSALYFCASSGGQGNQPQHFGDGTRLSIL.

This clonotype was seen only a few times. The V and J genes are TRBV12-3 or TRBV12-4 and TRBJ2-7; D is possibly TRBD1 (6 bases). The CDR3 totals 13 residues. V lost 4 bases, J lost 4 bases, and 11 bases lay in between. CDR3 in amino acids: CASSSGHSYEQYF. CDR3 bases: TGTGCCAGCAGTTCGGGACACTCTTACGAGCAGTACTTC.

This clonotype was counted ten times or more. The chain employs TRBV20-1 and TRBJ2-7; 9 bases match TRBD2. The CDR3 totals 12 residues. V dropped 7 bases and J dropped 5; count of bases not matched to a gene: 6. Germline V gene sequence: CDR1 DFQATT, CDR2 SNEGSKA (reference sequence). CDR3 amino acids: CSVGGGDDEQYF. Written as DNA, the CDR3 is TGCAGTGTTGGCGGGGGGGATGACGAGCAGTACTTC.

The chain is built from TRBV7-7 and TRBJ2-2; D perhaps matches TRBD2 (6 bases). This CDR3 has 15 residues. Germline loops: CDR1 SSHAT, CDR2 FNYEAQ (reference sequence). V was trimmed by 5 bases and J by 0 bases, leaving 10 bases between them. CDR3: CASSPDYANTGELFF. The CDR3, as DNA: TGTGCCAGCAGCCCGGACTACGCGAACACCGGGGAGCTGTTTTTT.

The chain recombines TRBV20-1 with TRBJ2-6; 9 bases align to TRBD1. Germline lookup yields CDR1 DFQATT and CDR2 SNEGSKA (reference sequence). The CDR3 is 16 amino acids. With 4 bases clipped from V and 0 bases from J, the junction kept 4 bases outside the gene matches. The CDR3 is CSATGTGLSGANVLTF. CDR3 DNA sequence: TGCAGTGCTACCGGGACAGGGCTCTCTGGGGCCAACGTCCTGACTTTC.

The table lists this clonotype with many counts. The chain uses TRBV5-1 and TRBJ2-7; D possibly corresponds to TRBD1 (5 bases). The germline V gene encodes CDR1 SGHRS and CDR2 YFSETQ. Between the trimmed V and J ends, which lost 4 bases and 0 bases, there was a span of 17 bases. The CDR3 runs to 16 residues. The chain's CDR3 is CASSPAGIPLSYEQYF. The CDR3 bases are TGCGCCAGCAGCCCCGCAGGGATACCTCTCTCCTACGAGCAGTACTTC. Based on the CDR3 plus reference TRBV5-1 and TRBJ2-7, the full variable domain is KAGVTQTPRYLIKTRGQQVTLSCSPISGHRSVSWYQQTPGQGLQFLFEYFSETQRNKGNFPGRFSGRQFSNSRSEMNVSTLELGDSALYLCASSPAGIPLSYEQYFGPGTRLTVT.

The V call is TRBV27, the J call TRBJ2-5; D perhaps matches TRBD1 (6 bases). Germline V CDR1 and CDR2: MNHEY, SMNVEV (reference sequence). V lost 4 bases to trimming and J lost 5 bases, with 11 bases between them. This CDR3 spans 13 amino acids. The CDR3 DNA is TGTGCCAGCAGTTCAGGGGTGGGGGAGACCCAGTACTTC. Protein: CASSSGVGETQYF.

This chain connects TRBV20-1 to TRBJ2-3, with D possibly TRBD1 on 6 matching bases. V shed 1 base and J shed 1 base, with 12 bases lying between them. The CDR3 is 15 residues long. The germline gives CDR1 DFQATT, CDR2 SNEGSKA (reference sequence). In nucleotides, the CDR3 is TGCAGTGCTAGAGGAGGGCGGACAGGCACAGATACGCAGTATTTT. Amino acid sequence: CSARGGRTGTDTQYF.

This clonotype was observed a handful of times. The rearrangement joins TRBV15 to TRBJ2-4; 9 bases match TRBD1. Germline trimming cut 4 bases from V and 10 bases from J; bases unmatched to any gene: 14. CDR1 and CDR2 from the germline V gene are LNHNV and YYDKDF (reference sequence). The CDR3 totals 16 residues. The CDR3 DNA follows: TGTGCCACCAGCAAATCAGCCGGGACAGGGTTGTTAATTCAGTACTTC. It is translated as CATSKSAGTGLLIQYF. The entire variable domain, with the rest obtained from reference TRBV15 and TRBJ2-4, is as follows: DAMVIQNPRYQVTQFGKPVTLSCSQTLNHNVMYWYQQKSSQAPKLLFHYYDKDFNNEADTPDNFQSRRPNTSFCFLDIRSPGLGDTAMYLCATSKSAGTGLLIQYFGAGTRLSVL.

This clonotype came up a few times. The CDR3 spells CASSPPTISNTGELFF. The CDR3 bases are TGTGCCAGCTCACCACCCACCATATCGAACACCGGGGAGCTGTTTTTT. V is TRBV18 and J is TRBJ2-2; D is unresolved. Trimming cost V 0 bases and J 0 bases, with 8 bases left between them. The CDR3 length is 16 residues. Germline CDR1 reads KGHSH; CDR2 reads LQKENI.

This clonotype showed up many times. The V gene is TRBV29-1, the J gene TRBJ2-7; 12 bases are shared with TRBD2. Germline V lookup: CDR1 SQVTM, CDR2 ANQGSEA. V lost 4 bases and J lost 2; bases outside the gene matches: 15. This CDR3 comprises 18 residues. CDR3 nucleotides: TGCAGCGTTGCCGGAGGACAGGGTCGGACTAGCGGGACCTACGAGCAGTACTTC. This codes for CSVAGGQGRTSGTYEQYF.

The genes are TRBV6-1 and TRBJ1-2, with a tentative D call TRBD1 (6 bases). The CDR3 loop spans 15 amino acids. In germline, CDR1 is MNHNS, CDR2 SASEGT. The V end lost 6 bases, the J end lost 1 base, and 15 bases lay between the germline ends. CDR3 sequence reads: CASRRTVFDNYGYTF. CDR3 nucleotide sequence: TGTGCCAGCAGAAGGACAGTATTTGATAACTATGGCTACACCTTC.

The chain uses TRBV12-3 or TRBV12-4 and TRBJ2-2, with 11 positions matching TRBD2. CDR3 size: 17 residues. Trimming at V came to 7 bases and at J to 5 bases, leaving 12 bases not matched to a gene. The CDR3 loop reads CASTLGSSGRRTGELFF. Written as DNA, the CDR3 is TGTGCCAGCACCTTAGGGTCTAGCGGGAGGCGAACCGGGGAGCTGTTTTTT.

This clonotype has a handful of counts. The J gene is TRBJ2-3, the V gene TRBV7-6; perhaps TRBD1 as D (6 bases). V was clipped by 0 bases and J by 0 bases, with 13 bases between them. In germline, CDR1 is SGHVS, CDR2 FNYEAQ. The CDR3 is 17 residues long. The CDR3 DNA reads TGTGCCAGCAGCTTAGCGGACAGTTTCACTAGCACAGATACGCAGTATTTT. This codes for CASSLADSFTSTDTQYF.

This clonotype was seen a few times. The J gene is TRBJ1-4, the V gene TRBV5-5, with 9 positions matching TRBD1. V dropped 0 bases and J dropped 10; count of bases not matched to a gene: 10. The CDR3 spans 16 residues. Germline assignment: CDR1 SGHKS and CDR2 YYEKEE (reference sequence). For the CDR3, the DNA is TGTGCCAGCAGCTTGGGGACAGGGGTGGAGTCTGGAAAACTGTTTTTT. Its protein is CASSLGTGVESGKLFF.

This clonotype was observed a few times. The rearrangement joins TRBV5-5 to TRBJ2-3, with a weak D call TRBD1 (5 bases). Trimming took off 1 base at V and 5 bases at J, with 11 bases between the two ends. Germline CDR1 reads SGHKS; CDR2 reads YYEKEE (reference sequence). The CDR3 consists of 14 residues. CDR3 residues: CASSLSRVGDTQYF. In DNA, the CDR3 is TGTGCCAGCAGCTTGAGCAGGGTGGGAGATACGCAGTATTTT.

This clonotype was seen only a few times. V and J are TRBV20-1 and TRBJ2-3, with a weak D call TRBD1 (5 bases). V was pared by 6 bases and J by 8 bases, with 12 bases between. Germline lookup yields CDR1 DFQATT and CDR2 SNEGSKA (reference sequence). CDR3 length: 11 amino acids. CDR3 sequence reads: CSANQGSTQYF. The CDR3 DNA follows: TGCAGTGCAAACCAGGGTTCTACGCAGTATTTT.

This rearrangement joins TRBV18 to TRBJ2-7, with TRBD2 matching 10 bases. Trimming cost V 4 bases and J 3 bases; bases outside gene matches: 6. The CDR3 runs 15 residues. Germline CDR1 reads KGHSH; CDR2 reads LQKENI. This chain's CDR3 is CASSLAGGLIYEQYF. CDR3 DNA sequence: TGTGCCAGCTCACTAGCGGGAGGTTTGATCTACGAGCAGTACTTC.

In this sample, this clonotype turned up a few times. The genes are TRBV6-5 and TRBJ1-3; 7 nucleotides match TRBD1. The junction had 2 bases not matched to a gene; V was cut back by 0 bases and J by 0 bases. CDR3 length equals 16 residues. CDR1 and CDR2 from the germline V gene are MNHEY and SVGAGI. CDR3 sequence: CASSYSTGTSGNTIYF. The CDR3 DNA is TGTGCCAGCAGTTACTCGACAGGGACCTCTGGAAACACCATATATTTT.

This rearrangement joins TRBV20-1 to TRBJ2-3; D is tentatively TRBD1 or TRBD2 (5 bases each). Germline assignment: CDR1 DFQATT and CDR2 SNEGSKA (reference sequence). The CDR3 length is 16 residues. V was clipped by 6 bases and J by 1 base, with 20 bases between them. The CDR3, as DNA: TGCAGTGCGATAGGGGACCTCCTGGGGGGCACAGATACGCAGTATTTT. Its protein product is CSAIGDLLGGTDTQYF.

There are a few counts of this clonotype. V and J are TRBV29-1 and TRBJ1-2; D ambiguous. The V end lost 4 bases, the J end lost 0 bases, and 9 bases lay between the germline ends. Germline V gene lookup returns CDR1 SQVTM and CDR2 ANQGSEA. CDR3 length equals 13 residues. The CDR3 DNA is TGCAGCGTTGCGTTAGGTCCTAACTATGGCTACACCTTC. Translation gives CSVALGPNYGYTF. The full variable domain, in which reference TRBV29-1 and TRBJ1-2 provide the parts outside the CDR3, is SAVISQKPSRDICQRGTSLTIQCQVDSQVTMMFWYRQQPGQSLTLIATANQGSEATYESGFVIDKFPISRPNLTFSTLTVSNMSPEDSSIYLCSVALGPNYGYTFGSGTRLTVV.

V gene TRBV6-1 combines with J gene TRBJ1-4; 8 bases fit TRBD1. The CDR3 sequence is 14 residues long. The germline CDR1 and CDR2 sequences are MNHNS and SASEGT. V was pared by 7 bases and J by 4 bases, with 5 bases of the junction left unmatched. The CDR3 reads CASTRTGINEKLFF. The CDR3 bases are TGTGCCAGCACCAGGACAGGGATTAATGAAAAACTGTTTTTT.

V gene TRBV7-9 combines with J gene TRBJ2-7; either TRBD1 or TRBD2 may fit D (5 bases each). This CDR3 has 13 residues. CDR1 SEHNR and CDR2 FQNEAQ come from the germline V gene (reference sequence). V lost 5 bases to trimming and J lost 5 bases, with 13 bases between them. The CDR3 sequence is CASSPWGMDEQYF. CDR3 in DNA: TGTGCCAGCAGCCCCTGGGGGATGGACGAGCAGTACTTC.

This clonotype occurred a few times. The genes are TRBV12-3 or TRBV12-4 and TRBJ2-2; the D gene is possibly TRBD1 (5 bases). The CDR3 is 14 amino acids. V lost 6 bases, J lost 2 bases, and 10 bases lay in between. CDR3 loop: CASRPRVNTGELFF. The CDR3 nucleotides are TGTGCCAGCAGACCCAGGGTAAACACCGGGGAGCTGTTTTTT.

The CDR3: CASSLHSYEQYF. The CDR3, as DNA: TGTGCCAGCAGCTTACATTCCTACGAGCAGTACTTC. The chain carries TRBV7-2 and TRBJ2-7; D ambiguous. CDR3 size: 12 residues. The V end lost 2 bases, the J end lost 1 base, and 3 bases lay between the germline ends. The germline V gene encodes CDR1 SGHTA and CDR2 FQGNSA.

This clonotype occurred many times. V is TRBV12-3 or TRBV12-4 and J is TRBJ2-5; tentative D call: TRBD2 (5 bases). This CDR3 is built from 15 residues. Trimming took off 5 bases at V and 2 bases at J, with 15 bases between the two ends. The CDR3 loop reads CASSRSWERQETQYF. DNA of the CDR3: TGTGCCAGCAGTCGGTCCTGGGAGAGGCAAGAGACCCAGTACTTC.

The genes are TRBV20-1 and TRBJ1-5, with D possibly matching TRBD1 (5 bases). The germline gives CDR1 DFQATT, CDR2 SNEGSKA (reference sequence). V was trimmed by 4 bases and J by 4 bases, leaving 11 bases between them. CDR3 length: 13 amino acids. The CDR3 here is CSAKRGENQPQHF. The CDR3 bases are TGCAGTGCTAAAAGAGGGGAGAATCAGCCCCAGCATTTT.

The rearrangement uses TRBV28 and TRBJ1-2, with D maybe TRBD1 (5 bases). This CDR3 spans 15 amino acids. V was clipped by 7 bases and J by 4 bases, with 19 bases between them. Looked up from germline, CDR1 is MDHEN and CDR2 is SYDVKM. The chain's CDR3 is CASTPGGRGLYGYTF. The DNA of the CDR3 is TGTGCCAGCACTCCTGGCGGAAGGGGACTCTATGGCTACACCTTC.